This entry lists 30 T cell receptor beta chains sequenced from one sample in a study of cytomegalovirus exposure and HLA in healthy donors. Assay: immunoSEQ multiplex PCR; the TCRdb copy retains only in-frame clones and omits some. The data show 200,000 to 300,000 clones, with 90% seen just once and just over 3% held by the top ten. The specimen sequenced was PBMCs. These receptors came from a woman in her twenties or thirties in good health and CMV-seronegative.

The chain uses TRBV28 and TRBJ1-3, with D tentatively TRBD1 (6 bases). The CDR3 totals 15 residues. Deletions cut 5 bases from V and 1 base from J, with 12 bases between. Germline V lookup: CDR1 MDHEN, CDR2 SYDVKM. The CDR3 loop is CASSPGQGSGNTIYF. The CDR3 DNA follows: TGTGCCAGCAGTCCCGGCCAGGGGTCTGGAAACACCATATATTTT.

The V gene is TRBV9, the J gene TRBJ2-1, with 7 bases lining up with TRBD2. The CDR3 runs 16 residues. The junction had 8 bases not matched to a gene; V was cut back by 2 bases and J by 3 bases. In germline, CDR1 is SGDLS, CDR2 YYNGEE. Written as DNA, the CDR3 is TGTGCCAGCAGCGTGGATGGCGGGAGCATCTACAATGAGCAGTTCTTC. Translation gives CASSVDGGSIYNEQFF.

For the CDR3, the DNA is TGCGCCAGCAGCCAACCGCTAGGACAGAGTTCAGATACGCAGTATTTT. Amino acid sequence: CASSQPLGQSSDTQYF. The V and J genes are TRBV4-1 and TRBJ2-3; tentative D call: TRBD1 (6 bases). Looked up from germline, CDR1 is MGHRA and CDR2 is YSYEKL. Trimming left V 2 bases short and J 4 bases short, with 16 bases between. The CDR3 sequence is 16 residues long.

This clone was picked up a small number of times. V usage is TRBV11-2 and J usage is TRBJ1-2, with 11 bases lining up with TRBD1. The V and J ends lost 5 bases and 8 bases, in that order; junction bases with no gene match: 16. Germline V lookup: CDR1 SGHAT, CDR2 FQNNGV. CDR3 length: 17 residues. CDR3 protein: CASSLPGQGARSRGYTF. CDR3 bases: TGTGCCAGCAGCCTACCCGGACAGGGGGCTCGGTCACGGGGCTACACCTTC.

In DNA, the CDR3 is TGTGCCAGCAGCCAAGATCCTCAAAGCTCCTACAATGAGCAGTTCTTC. Residues: CASSQDPQSSYNEQFF. V is TRBV4-2 and J is TRBJ2-1; D is uncertain. Germline values: CDR1 LGHNA, CDR2 YNFKEQ. CDR3 length equals 16 residues. The V end lost 0 bases, the J end lost 0 bases, and 9 bases lay between the germline ends.

The chain employs TRBV5-4 and TRBJ2-1, with 14 positions matching TRBD2. V shed 5 bases and J 5 bases; nucleotides not matched to a gene: 6. CDR3 length: 16 amino acids. Germline V gives CDR1 SGHNT, CDR2 YYREEE (reference sequence). This CDR3 is CASRGTSGSKDNEQFF. CDR3 sequence (DNA): TGTGCCAGCAGAGGGACTAGCGGGAGTAAGGACAATGAGCAGTTCTTC.

This sequence joins TRBV28 and TRBJ2-3; D is possibly TRBD1 (6 bases). Trimming left V 8 bases short and J 1 base short, with 10 bases between. The CDR3 length is 13 residues. Germline assignment: CDR1 MDHEN and CDR2 SYDVKM. The CDR3 DNA sequence: TGTGCCAGCTCGAACAGGGGCACAGATACGCAGTATTTT. Protein product: CASSNRGTDTQYF.

This chain joins TRBV2 and TRBJ2-7; D uncertain. The CDR3 contains 11 residues. V lost 5 bases and J lost 2, with 4 bases in between. The germline CDR1 and CDR2 sequences are SNHLY and FYNNEI. The CDR3 DNA follows: TGTGCCAGCAGTATCCCCTACGAGCAGTACTTC. Its translation: CASSIPYEQYF.

V gene TRBV6-1 combines with J gene TRBJ1-1; D possibly corresponds to TRBD1 (6 bases). Germline V gene data show CDR1 as MNHNS and CDR2 as SASEGT. Deletions cut 7 bases from V and 3 bases from J, with 15 bases between. The CDR3 covers 14 residues. The CDR3 bases are TGTGCCAGCATGGTCGGGGGCGCGTACACTGAAGCTTTCTTT. Its protein is CASMVGGAYTEAFF.

This chain links TRBV7-8 with TRBJ2-2; TRBD2 agrees at 9 bases. The CDR3 loop spans 17 amino acids. Germline-derived CDR1 and CDR2 are SGHVS and FQNEAQ. Trimming cost V 1 base and J 3 bases; bases outside gene matches: 6. The CDR3 loop is CASSLVVLAGHTGELFF. In DNA form, the CDR3 reads TGTGCCAGCAGCTTAGTTGTCCTAGCGGGACACACCGGGGAGCTGTTTTTT.

The V call is TRBV30, the J call TRBJ2-5; maybe TRBD2 (5 bases). This CDR3 region has 12 residues. Per germline, CDR1 GTSNPN and CDR2 SVGIG (reference sequence). Trimming cost V 2 bases and J 4 bases, with 8 bases left between them. The CDR3 region is CAWSTRRETQYF. Written as DNA, the CDR3 is TGTGCCTGGAGTACTAGGCGAGAGACCCAGTACTTC. Based on the CDR3 plus reference TRBV30 and TRBJ2-5, the full variable domain is SQTIHQWPATLVQPVGSPLSLECTVEGTSNPNLYWYRQAAGRGLQLLFYSVGIGQISSEVPQNLSASRPQDRQFILSSKKLLLSDSGFYLCAWSTRRETQYFGPGTRLLVL.

The chain is built from TRBV9 and TRBJ2-1, with a weak D call TRBD1 (6 bases). Trimming cost V 0 bases and J 7 bases, with 11 bases left between them. CDR1 and CDR2 from the germline V gene are SGDLS and YYNGEE. The CDR3 covers 14 residues. The CDR3 loop is CASSVGSGQNEQFF. CDR3 in DNA: TGTGCCAGCAGCGTAGGGTCCGGACAGAATGAGCAGTTCTTC.

The chain joins TRBV7-9 to TRBJ2-3; 10 nucleotides agree with TRBD1. The germline V gene encodes CDR1 SEHNR and CDR2 FQNEAQ (reference sequence). The CDR3 is 15 amino acids. With 5 bases clipped from V and 4 bases from J, the junction kept 6 bases outside the gene matches. The CDR3 is CASSQGQGMADTQYF. DNA for the CDR3: TGTGCCAGCAGCCAGGGACAGGGGATGGCAGATACGCAGTATTTT.

J is TRBJ2-2 and V is TRBV25-1; D call uncertain. The CDR3 runs 16 residues. The V end lost 2 bases, the J end lost 0 bases, and 10 bases lay between the germline ends. The V gene's germline CDR1 is MGHDK and CDR2 SYGVNS. DNA of the CDR3: TGTGCCAGCAGTGAAAGTAGGACGGCGAACACCGGGGAGCTGTTTTTT. Its translation: CASSESRTANTGELFF.

The genes are TRBV4-1 and TRBJ2-4; D not certain. This CDR3 region has 14 residues. Germline CDR1 reads MGHRA; CDR2 reads YSYEKL. Deletions cut 0 bases from V and 1 base from J, with 4 bases between. This chain's CDR3 is CASSQDFAKNIQYF. The CDR3 bases are TGCGCCAGCAGCCAAGACTTCGCCAAAAACATTCAGTACTTC.

V usage is TRBV2 and J usage is TRBJ2-5, with D possibly matching TRBD1 (6 bases). The CDR3 contains 14 residues. V shed 2 bases and J shed 5 bases, with 12 bases lying between them. Germline loops: CDR1 SNHLY, CDR2 FYNNEI. As DNA, the CDR3 is TGTGCCAGCAGTGAATGGCCCCAGGGGGAGACCCAGTACTTC. It is translated as CASSEWPQGETQYF. The complete variable domain, with remaining parts taken from reference TRBV2 and TRBJ2-5, reads EPEVTQTPSHQVTQMGQEVILRCVPISNHLYFYWYRQILGQKVEFLVSFYNNEISEKSEIFDDQFSVERPDGSNFTLKIRSTKLEDSAMYFCASSEWPQGETQYFGPGTRLLVL.

The V call is TRBV27, the J call TRBJ2-1, with D unclear. CDR3 length: 15 amino acids. Trimming shortened V by 6 bases and J by 0 bases, and 12 bases separated the two germline ends. Germline V gene sequence: CDR1 MNHEY, CDR2 SMNVEV (reference sequence). CDR3 bases: TGTGCCAGCAGCGACAATAGTCTCTCCTACAATGAGCAGTTCTTC. Its protein product is CASSDNSLSYNEQFF.

The V and J genes are TRBV14 and TRBJ2-7; possibly TRBD2 for D (6 bases). With 2 bases removed from V and 1 base from J, the gap between germline ends came to 12 bases. The germline gives CDR1 SGHDN, CDR2 FVKESK. This CDR3 spans 15 amino acids. CDR3 residues: CASSQKSGLSYEQYF. CDR3 nucleotide sequence: TGTGCCAGCAGCCAAAAGTCGGGACTTTCCTACGAGCAGTACTTC.

V gene TRBV7-3 combines with J gene TRBJ1-1; D is ambiguous. Germline V CDR1 and CDR2: SGHTA, FQGTGA. The CDR3 is 14 amino acids. Trimming left V 0 bases short and J 0 bases short, with 5 bases between. For the CDR3, the DNA is TGTGCCAGCAGCTTAACGTCAATGAACACTGAAGCTTTCTTT. This translates into CASSLTSMNTEAFF.

The chain joins TRBV7-8 to TRBJ1-5, with TRBD1 matching over 9 bases. Trimming cost V 5 bases and J 1 base; bases outside gene matches: 9. The CDR3 spans 17 residues. Germline CDR1 and CDR2: SGHVS and FQNEAQ. The CDR3 loop reads CASSKHRTGESNQPQHF. The CDR3 coding sequence is TGTGCCAGCAGCAAACATAGGACAGGGGAGAGCAATCAGCCCCAGCATTTT.

The rearrangement joins TRBV28 to TRBJ1-1; no reliable D call. There are 15 residues in the CDR3. Germline V lookup: CDR1 MDHEN, CDR2 SYDVKM. The V end lost 5 bases, the J end lost 1 base, and 14 bases lay between the germline ends. CDR3 sequence (DNA): TGTGCCAGCAGTCCTATCTCGCGGGGGAACACTGAAGCTTTCTTT. Its protein is CASSPISRGNTEAFF.

The chain couples TRBV27 to TRBJ2-7; D may match TRBD1 or TRBD2 (5 bases each). Germline V gives CDR1 MNHEY, CDR2 SMNVEV (reference sequence). V shed 5 bases and J shed 6 bases, with 20 bases lying between them. This CDR3 has 15 amino acids. DNA of the CDR3: TGTGCCAGCAGTCCTCTCTCCGGGGCCCCTTCCGAGCAGTACTTC. This gives the protein CASSPLSGAPSEQYF.

The chain is built from TRBV27 and TRBJ1-4; 7 bases agree with TRBD1. Germline assignment: CDR1 MNHEY and CDR2 SMNVEV (reference sequence). The CDR3 runs to 17 residues. V was pared by 4 bases and J by 8 bases, with 16 bases of the junction left unmatched. The CDR3 region is CASSSLNPGQSSEKLFF. Here the CDR3 DNA reads TGTGCCAGCAGTTCCCTAAACCCGGGACAGAGCAGCGAAAAACTGTTTTTT.

This chain connects TRBV25-1 to TRBJ2-1; D gene uncertain. The germline CDR1 and CDR2 sequences are MGHDK and SYGVNS. There are 12 residues in the CDR3. V was pared by 5 bases and J by 6 bases, with 8 bases between. The CDR3 is CASSKQVNEQFF. CDR3 sequence (DNA): TGTGCCAGCAGTAAGCAGGTCAATGAGCAGTTCTTC.

Remarks on this clone: Other DNA sequences in this sample translate to the same CDR3. This chain connects TRBV28 to TRBJ2-7, with D perhaps TRBD1 or TRBD2 (6 bases each). V shed 6 bases and J shed 2 bases, with 11 bases lying between them. Germline assignment: CDR1 MDHEN and CDR2 SYDVKM. CDR3 length equals 13 residues. Here the CDR3 reads CASSLGGPYEQYF. The DNA of the CDR3 is TGTGCCAGCAGCCTAGGGGGGCCCTACGAGCAGTACTTC.

This chain joins TRBV5-6 and TRBJ2-7; weak D call: TRBD1 (6 bases). Trimming took off 3 bases at V and 6 bases at J, with 16 bases between the two ends. The germline V gene encodes CDR1 SGHDT and CDR2 YYEEEE. CDR3 size: 14 residues. The CDR3 region has the DNA TGTGCCAGCAGCTCCGTGACAGGCCTGGTCGAGCAGTACTTC. It codes for CASSSVTGLVEQYF.

The chain recombines TRBV28 with TRBJ1-2; 7 nucleotides match TRBD1. CDR1 MDHEN and CDR2 SYDVKM come from the germline V gene. The CDR3 is 13 amino acids. The ends lost 4 bases at V and 4 bases at J; junction bases unmatched: 3. The CDR3 DNA reads TGTGCCAGCAGTTACAGGGGCCTCTATGGCTACACCTTC. Residues: CASSYRGLYGYTF.

The chain has TRBV5-5 and TRBJ1-3, with 7 bases matching TRBD1. The CDR3 runs 17 residues. Germline V gene lookup returns CDR1 SGHKS and CDR2 YYEKEE (reference sequence). J gave up 1 base and V 4 bases, and 11 bases lay outside the gene matches. The CDR3 nucleotides are TGTGCCAGCAGCCCCCTTGCCACAGGGGTGTCTGGAAACACCATATATTTT. Protein: CASSPLATGVSGNTIYF.

This chain links TRBV5-6 with TRBJ2-7, with 8 nucleotides matching TRBD1. Germline lookup yields CDR1 SGHDT and CDR2 YYEEEE. V trimming: 0 bases; J trimming: 1 base; junction bases outside the gene matches: 3. This CDR3 has 15 amino acids. The CDR3 spells CASSLGGQVSYEQYF. The CDR3 bases are TGTGCCAGCAGCTTGGGGGGACAGGTTTCCTACGAGCAGTACTTC.

This rearrangement joins TRBV29-1 to TRBJ1-1; D is possibly TRBD1 (6 bases). Germline V CDR1 and CDR2: SQVTM, ANQGSEA. The CDR3 totals 13 residues. The germline V and J ends were trimmed by 2 bases and 1 base, with 8 bases remaining between them. CDR3 sequence: CSVERTENTEAFF. The CDR3 DNA reads TGCAGCGTTGAAAGGACAGAGAACACTGAAGCTTTCTTT.